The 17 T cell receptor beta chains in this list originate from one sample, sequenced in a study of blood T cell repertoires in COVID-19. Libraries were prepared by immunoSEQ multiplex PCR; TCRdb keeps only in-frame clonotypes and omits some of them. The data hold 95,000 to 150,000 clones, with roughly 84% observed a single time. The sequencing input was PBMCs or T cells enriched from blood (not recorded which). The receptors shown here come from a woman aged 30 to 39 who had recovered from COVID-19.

CDR3 sequence: CASSPPGLAGPYNEQFF. The DNA of the CDR3 is TGTGCCAGCTCACCACCGGGACTAGCGGGGCCCTACAATGAGCAGTTCTTC. The chain joins TRBV18 to TRBJ2-1, with 13 positions matching TRBD2. The CDR3 sequence is 17 residues long. The V segment lost 0 bases and the J segment 2 bases; nucleotides outside the gene matches: 1. The V gene's germline CDR1 is KGHSH and CDR2 LQKENI.

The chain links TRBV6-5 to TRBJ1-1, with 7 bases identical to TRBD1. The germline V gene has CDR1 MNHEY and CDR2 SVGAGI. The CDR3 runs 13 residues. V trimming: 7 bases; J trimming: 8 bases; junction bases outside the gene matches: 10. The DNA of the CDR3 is TGTGCCAGCAAAGACAGGGCTAGTGTGGAAGCTTTCTTT. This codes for CASKDRASVEAFF.

The CDR3: CASSDRNYGYTF. The CDR3 bases are TGTGCCAGCAGCGACAGAAACTATGGCTACACCTTC. The rearrangement links TRBV2 to TRBJ1-2; D perhaps matches TRBD1 (5 bases). The CDR3 has 12 amino acids. Germline V CDR1 and CDR2: SNHLY, FYNNEI. The germline V and J ends were trimmed by 6 bases and 2 bases, with 7 bases remaining between them.

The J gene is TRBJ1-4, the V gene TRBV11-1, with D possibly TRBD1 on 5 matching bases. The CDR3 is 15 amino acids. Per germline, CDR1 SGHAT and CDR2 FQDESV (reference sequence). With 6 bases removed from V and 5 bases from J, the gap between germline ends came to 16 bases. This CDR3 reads CASRSDNQGNEKLFF. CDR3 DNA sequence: TGTGCCAGCAGGTCGGACAACCAAGGGAATGAAAAACTGTTTTTT.

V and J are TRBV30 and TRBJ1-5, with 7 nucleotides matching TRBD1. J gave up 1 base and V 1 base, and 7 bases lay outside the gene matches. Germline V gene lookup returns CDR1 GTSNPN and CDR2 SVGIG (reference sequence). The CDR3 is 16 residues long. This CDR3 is CAWSEVGRGSNQPQHF. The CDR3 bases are TGTGCCTGGAGTGAGGTCGGCAGGGGGAGCAATCAGCCCCAGCATTTT.

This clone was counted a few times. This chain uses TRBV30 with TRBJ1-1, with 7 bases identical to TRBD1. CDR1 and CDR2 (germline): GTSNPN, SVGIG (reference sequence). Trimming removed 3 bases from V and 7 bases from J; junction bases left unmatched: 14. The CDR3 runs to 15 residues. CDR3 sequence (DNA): TGTGCCTGGAGCCCCAACCTGGGACAGCGTCGTGAAGCTTTCTTT. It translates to CAWSPNLGQRREAFF.

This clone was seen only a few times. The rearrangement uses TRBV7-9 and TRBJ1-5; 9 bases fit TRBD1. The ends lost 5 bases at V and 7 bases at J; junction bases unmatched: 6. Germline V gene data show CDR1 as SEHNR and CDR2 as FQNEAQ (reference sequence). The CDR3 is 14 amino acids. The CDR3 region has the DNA TGTGCCAGCAGCCGGACAGGGGAGGGACAGCCCCAGCATTTT. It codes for CASSRTGEGQPQHF.

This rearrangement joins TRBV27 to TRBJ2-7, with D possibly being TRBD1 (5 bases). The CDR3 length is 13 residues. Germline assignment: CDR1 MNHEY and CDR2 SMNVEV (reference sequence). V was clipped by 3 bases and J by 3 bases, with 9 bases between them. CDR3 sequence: CASSFTQGYEQYF. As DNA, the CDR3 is TGTGCCAGCAGTTTTACCCAGGGCTACGAGCAGTACTTC.

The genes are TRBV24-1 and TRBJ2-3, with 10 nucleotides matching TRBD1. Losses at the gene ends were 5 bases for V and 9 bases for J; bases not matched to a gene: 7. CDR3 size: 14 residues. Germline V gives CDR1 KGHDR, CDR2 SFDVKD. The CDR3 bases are TGTGCCACCAGTGTGACAGGGGGCAAAGGGACGCAGTATTTT. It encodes CATSVTGGKGTQYF.

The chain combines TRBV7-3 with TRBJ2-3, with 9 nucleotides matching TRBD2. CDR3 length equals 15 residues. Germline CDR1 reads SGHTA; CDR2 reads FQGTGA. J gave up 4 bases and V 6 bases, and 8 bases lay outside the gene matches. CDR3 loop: CASSSNSGSADTQYF. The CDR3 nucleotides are TGTGCCAGCAGTTCCAATAGCGGGAGCGCAGATACGCAGTATTTT.

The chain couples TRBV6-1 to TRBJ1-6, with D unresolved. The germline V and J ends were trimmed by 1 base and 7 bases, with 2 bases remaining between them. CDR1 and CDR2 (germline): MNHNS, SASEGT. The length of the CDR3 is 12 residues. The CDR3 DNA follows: TGTGCCAGCAGTGAAGTAAATTCACCCCTCCACTTT. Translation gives CASSEVNSPLHF.

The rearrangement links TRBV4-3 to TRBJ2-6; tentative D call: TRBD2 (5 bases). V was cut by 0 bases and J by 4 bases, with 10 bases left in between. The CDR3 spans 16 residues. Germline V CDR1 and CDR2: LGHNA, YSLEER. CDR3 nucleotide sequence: TGCGCCAGCAGCCAAGAGCCGGGGTCAGGGGCCAACGTCCTGACTTTC. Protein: CASSQEPGSGANVLTF.

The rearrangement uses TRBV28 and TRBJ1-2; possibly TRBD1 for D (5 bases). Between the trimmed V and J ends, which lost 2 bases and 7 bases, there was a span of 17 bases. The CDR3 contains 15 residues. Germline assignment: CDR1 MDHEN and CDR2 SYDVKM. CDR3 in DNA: TGTGCCAGCAGTTTAGGGCAGGGAGGTCTCGCTGGCTACACCTTC. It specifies CASSLGQGGLAGYTF.

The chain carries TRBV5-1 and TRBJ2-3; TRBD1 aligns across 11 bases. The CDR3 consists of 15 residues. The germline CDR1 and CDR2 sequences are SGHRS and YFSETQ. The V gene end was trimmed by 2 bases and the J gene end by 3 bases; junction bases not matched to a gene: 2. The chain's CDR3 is CASSFRDRGTDTQYF. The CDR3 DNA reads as TGCGCCAGCAGCTTCCGGGACAGGGGGACAGATACGCAGTATTTT.

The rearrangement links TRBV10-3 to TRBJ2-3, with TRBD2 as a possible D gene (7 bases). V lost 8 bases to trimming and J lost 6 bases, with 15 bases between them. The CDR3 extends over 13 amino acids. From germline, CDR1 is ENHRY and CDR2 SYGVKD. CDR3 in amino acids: CAIWGGPSDTQYF. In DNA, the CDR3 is TGTGCCATCTGGGGGGGGCCATCGGATACGCAGTATTTT.

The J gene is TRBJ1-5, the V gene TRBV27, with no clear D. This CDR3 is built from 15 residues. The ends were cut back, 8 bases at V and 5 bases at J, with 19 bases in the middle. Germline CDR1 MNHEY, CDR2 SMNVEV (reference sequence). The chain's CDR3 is CASALRWNTDQPQHF. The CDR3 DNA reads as TGTGCCAGCGCCCTTAGGTGGAACACAGATCAGCCCCAGCATTTT.

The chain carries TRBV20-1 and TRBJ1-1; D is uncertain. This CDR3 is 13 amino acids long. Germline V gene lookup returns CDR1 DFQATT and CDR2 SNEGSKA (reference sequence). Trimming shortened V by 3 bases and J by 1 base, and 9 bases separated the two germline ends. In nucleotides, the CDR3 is TGCAGTGCTAGTACCAACACGAACACTGAAGCTTTCTTT. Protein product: CSASTNTNTEAFF.